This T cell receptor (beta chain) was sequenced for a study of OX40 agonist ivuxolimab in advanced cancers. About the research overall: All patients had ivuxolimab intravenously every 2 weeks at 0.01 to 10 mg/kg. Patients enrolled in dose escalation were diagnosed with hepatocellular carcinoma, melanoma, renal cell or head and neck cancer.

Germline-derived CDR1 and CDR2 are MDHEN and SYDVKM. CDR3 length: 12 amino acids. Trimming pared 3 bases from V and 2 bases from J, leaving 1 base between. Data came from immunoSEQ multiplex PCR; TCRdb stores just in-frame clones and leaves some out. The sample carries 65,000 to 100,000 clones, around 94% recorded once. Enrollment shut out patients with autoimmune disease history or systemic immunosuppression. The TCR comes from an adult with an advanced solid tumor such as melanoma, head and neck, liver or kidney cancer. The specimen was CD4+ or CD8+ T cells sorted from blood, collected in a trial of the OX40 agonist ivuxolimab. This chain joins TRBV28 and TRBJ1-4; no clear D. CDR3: CASSLTNEKLFF. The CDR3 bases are TGTGCCAGCAGTTTGACTAATGAAAAACTGTTTTTT.